This T cell receptor beta chain is from a study of blood T cell repertoires in COVID-19. Study overall: PBMCs, B-cell-depleted T cells, or T cells provided the cDNA or gDNA that made up the material.

Germline values: CDR1 SGHRS, CDR2 YFSETQ. With 4 bases removed from V and 4 bases from J, the gap between germline ends came to 13 bases. The CDR3 loop spans 14 amino acids. This table comes from immunoSEQ multiplex PCR, and its TCRdb copy is limited to in-frame clones, with some not included. The data contain about 160,000 clones, 80% to 90% of them singletons. The receptor's source is a woman in her fifties or sixties who had recovered from COVID-19. Sequenced material: peripheral blood. V usage is TRBV5-1 and J usage is TRBJ2-3; D is undetermined. The CDR3 sequence is CASSPVVTSDTQYF. CDR3 DNA sequence: TGCGCCAGCAGCCCTGTCGTTACTTCAGATACGCAGTATTTT.